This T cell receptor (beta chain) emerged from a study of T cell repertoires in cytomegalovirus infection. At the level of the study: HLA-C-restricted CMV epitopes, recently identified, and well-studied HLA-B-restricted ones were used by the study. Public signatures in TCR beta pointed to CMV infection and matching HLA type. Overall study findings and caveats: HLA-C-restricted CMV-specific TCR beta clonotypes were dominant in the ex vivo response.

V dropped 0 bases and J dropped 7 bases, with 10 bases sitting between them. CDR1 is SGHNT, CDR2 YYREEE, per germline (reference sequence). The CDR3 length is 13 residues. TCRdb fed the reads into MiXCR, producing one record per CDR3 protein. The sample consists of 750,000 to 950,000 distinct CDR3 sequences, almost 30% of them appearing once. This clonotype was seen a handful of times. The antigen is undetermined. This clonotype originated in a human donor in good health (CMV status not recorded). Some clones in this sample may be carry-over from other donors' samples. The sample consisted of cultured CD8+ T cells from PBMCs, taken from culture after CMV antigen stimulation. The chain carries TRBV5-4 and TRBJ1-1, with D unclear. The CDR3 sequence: CASSLDRSDEAFF. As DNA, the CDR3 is TGTGCCAGCAGCTTGGATCGGTCGGATGAAGCTTTCTTT. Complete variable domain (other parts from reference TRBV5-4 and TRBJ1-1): ETGVTQSPTHLIKTRGQQVTLRCSSQSGHNTVSWYQQALGQGPQFIFQYYREEENGRGNFPPRFSGLQFPNYSSELNVNALELDDSALYLCASSLDRSDEAFFGQGTRLTVV.